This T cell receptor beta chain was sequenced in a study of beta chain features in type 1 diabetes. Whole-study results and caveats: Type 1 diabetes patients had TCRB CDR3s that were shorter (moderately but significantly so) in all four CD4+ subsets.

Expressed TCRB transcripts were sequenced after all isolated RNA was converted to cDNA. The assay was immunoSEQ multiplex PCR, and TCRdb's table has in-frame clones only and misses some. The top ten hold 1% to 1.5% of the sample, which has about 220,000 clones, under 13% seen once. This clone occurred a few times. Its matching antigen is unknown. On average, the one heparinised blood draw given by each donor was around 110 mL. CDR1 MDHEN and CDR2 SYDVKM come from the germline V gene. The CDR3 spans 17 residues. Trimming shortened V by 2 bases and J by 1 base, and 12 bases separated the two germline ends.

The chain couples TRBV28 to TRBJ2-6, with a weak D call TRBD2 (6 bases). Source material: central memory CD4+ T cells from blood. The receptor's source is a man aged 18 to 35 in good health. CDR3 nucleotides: TGTGCCAGCAGTTTAGCCCGGGACTCTTCTGGGGCCAACGTCCTGACTTTC. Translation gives CASSLARDSSGANVLTF.